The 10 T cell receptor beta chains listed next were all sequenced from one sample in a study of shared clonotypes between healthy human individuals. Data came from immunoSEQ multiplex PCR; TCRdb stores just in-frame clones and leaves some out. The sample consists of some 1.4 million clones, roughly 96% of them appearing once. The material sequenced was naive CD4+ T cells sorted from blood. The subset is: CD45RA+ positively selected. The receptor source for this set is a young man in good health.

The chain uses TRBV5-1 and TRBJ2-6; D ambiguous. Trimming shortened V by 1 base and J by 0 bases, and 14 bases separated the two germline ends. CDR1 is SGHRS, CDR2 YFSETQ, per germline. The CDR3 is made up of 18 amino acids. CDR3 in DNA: TGCGCCAGCAGCTTGAGGGCAGTGTTTAGCTCTGGGGCCAACGTCCTGACTTTC. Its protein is CASSLRAVFSSGANVLTF. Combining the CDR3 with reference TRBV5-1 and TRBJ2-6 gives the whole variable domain KAGVTQTPRYLIKTRGQQVTLSCSPISGHRSVSWYQQTPGQGLQFLFEYFSETQRNKGNFPGRFSGRQFSNSRSEMNVSTLELGDSALYLCASSLRAVFSSGANVLTFGAGSRLTVL.

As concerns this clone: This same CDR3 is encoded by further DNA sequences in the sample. As DNA, the CDR3 is TGCGCCAGCAGCCTGGACAGGGTGAACACTGAAGCTTTCTTT. Translated: CASSLDRVNTEAFF. The chain combines TRBV5-1 with TRBJ1-1; TRBD1 matches 8 bases. CDR1 is SGHRS and CDR2 is YFSETQ in the germline V gene. V lost 4 bases to trimming and J lost 0 bases; unmatched junction nucleotides: 2. The CDR3 is 14 amino acids.

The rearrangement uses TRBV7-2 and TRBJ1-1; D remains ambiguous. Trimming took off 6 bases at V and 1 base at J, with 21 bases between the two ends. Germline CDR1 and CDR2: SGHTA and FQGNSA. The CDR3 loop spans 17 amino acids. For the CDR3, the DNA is TGTGCCAGCAGTACCCTCTTCAGGCGACTCGGGAACACTGAAGCTTTCTTT. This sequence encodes CASSTLFRRLGNTEAFF.

CDR3 sequence (DNA): TGCGCCAGCAGCCCCCGAAGCGGGAGAGCCACCGGGGAGCTGTTTTTT. It specifies CASSPRSGRATGELFF. The V call is TRBV5-1, the J call TRBJ2-2; 8 bases align to TRBD2. Germline loops: CDR1 SGHRS, CDR2 YFSETQ. This CDR3 region has 16 residues. V was clipped by 4 bases and J by 4 bases; unmatched bases: 9.

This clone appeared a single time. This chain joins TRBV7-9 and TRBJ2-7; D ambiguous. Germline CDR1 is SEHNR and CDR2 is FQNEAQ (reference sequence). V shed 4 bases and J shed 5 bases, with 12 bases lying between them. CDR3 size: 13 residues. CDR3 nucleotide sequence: TGTGCCAGCAGCTCGACCGGTGGGGACGAGCAGTACTTC. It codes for CASSSTGGDEQYF.

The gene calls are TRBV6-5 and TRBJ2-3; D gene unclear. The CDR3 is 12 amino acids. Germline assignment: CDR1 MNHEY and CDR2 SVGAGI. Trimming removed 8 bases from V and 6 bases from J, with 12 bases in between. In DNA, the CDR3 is TGTGCCAGCCGGCAGCCCCGGGATACGCAGTATTTT. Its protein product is CASRQPRDTQYF.

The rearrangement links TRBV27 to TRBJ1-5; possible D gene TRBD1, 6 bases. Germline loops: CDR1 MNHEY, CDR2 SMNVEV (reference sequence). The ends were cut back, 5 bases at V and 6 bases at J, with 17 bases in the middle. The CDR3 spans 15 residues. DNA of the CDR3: TGTGCCAGCAGTCTCCTCTCGGACAGTCGTCAGCCCCAGCATTTT. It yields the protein CASSLLSDSRQPQHF.

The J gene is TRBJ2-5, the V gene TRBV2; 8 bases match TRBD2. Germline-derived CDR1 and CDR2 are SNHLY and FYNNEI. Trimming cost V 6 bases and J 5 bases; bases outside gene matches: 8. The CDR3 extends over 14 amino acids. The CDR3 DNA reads TGTGCCAGCAGGGGACTAGACCGGTGGGAGACCCAGTACTTC. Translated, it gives CASRGLDRWETQYF.

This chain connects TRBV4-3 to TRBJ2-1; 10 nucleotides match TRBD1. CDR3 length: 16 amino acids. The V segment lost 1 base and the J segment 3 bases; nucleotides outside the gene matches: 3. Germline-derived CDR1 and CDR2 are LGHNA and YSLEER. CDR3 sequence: CASSQGRDRGYNEQFF. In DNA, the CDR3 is TGCGCCAGCAGCCAAGGTCGGGACAGGGGCTACAATGAGCAGTTCTTC.

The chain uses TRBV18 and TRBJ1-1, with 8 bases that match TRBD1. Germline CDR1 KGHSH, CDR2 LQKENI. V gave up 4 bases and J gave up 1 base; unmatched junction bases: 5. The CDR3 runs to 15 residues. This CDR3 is CASSRSTGANTEAFF. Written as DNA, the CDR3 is TGTGCCAGCTCACGGTCGACAGGGGCGAACACTGAAGCTTTCTTT.